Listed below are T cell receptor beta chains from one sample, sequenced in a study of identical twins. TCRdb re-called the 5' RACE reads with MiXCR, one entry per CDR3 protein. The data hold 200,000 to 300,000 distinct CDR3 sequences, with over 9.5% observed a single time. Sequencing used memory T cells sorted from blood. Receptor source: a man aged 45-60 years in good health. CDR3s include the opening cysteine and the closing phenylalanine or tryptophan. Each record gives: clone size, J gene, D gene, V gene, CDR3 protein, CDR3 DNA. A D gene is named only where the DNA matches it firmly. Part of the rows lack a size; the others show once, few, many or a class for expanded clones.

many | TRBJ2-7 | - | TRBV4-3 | CASSQDRAQLPYF | TGCGCCAGCAGCCAAGATCGGGCCCAGTTACCGTACTTC
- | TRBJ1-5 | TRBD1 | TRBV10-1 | CASSAGTGGNQPQHF | TGCGCCAGCAGTGCCGGGACAGGGGGCAATCAGCCCCAGCATTTT
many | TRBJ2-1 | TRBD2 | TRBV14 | CASSQDHGLAGFLSSYNEQFF | TGTGCCAGCAGCCAAGACCATGGACTAGCGGGATTTCTGAGCTCCTACAATGAGCAGTTCTTC
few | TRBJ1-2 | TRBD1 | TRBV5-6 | CASSFSDRGFLYGYTF | TGTGCCAGCAGCTTCTCCGACAGGGGGTTCCTTTATGGCTACACCTTC
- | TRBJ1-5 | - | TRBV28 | CASRGASVRPQHF | TGTGCCAGCAGGGGGGCATCGGTCCGGCCCCAGCATTTT
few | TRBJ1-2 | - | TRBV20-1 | CSASAGANYGYTF | TGCAGTGCTAGCGCAGGGGCTAACTATGGCTACACCTTC
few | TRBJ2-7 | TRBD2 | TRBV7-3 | CASSLNRPSGSAYEQYF | TGTGCCAGCAGCTTAAATCGGCCTAGCGGGAGTGCCTACGAGCAGTACTTC
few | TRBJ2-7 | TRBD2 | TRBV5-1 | CASSLASGRYEQYF | TGCGCCAGCAGCTTGGCTAGCGGGAGATACGAGCAGTACTTC
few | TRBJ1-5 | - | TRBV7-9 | CASSDRDANQPQHF | TGTGCCAGCAGCGACCGGGACGCCAATCAGCCCCAGCATTTT
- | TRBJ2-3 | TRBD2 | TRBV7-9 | CASNAAGGLTDTQYF | TGTGCCAGCAACGCAGCGGGAGGACTCACAGATACGCAGTATTTT
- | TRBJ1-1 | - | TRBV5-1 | CASSLVRDSGGDTEAFF | TGCGCCAGCAGCTTGGTGAGGGACTCAGGCGGGGACACTGAAGCTTTCTTT
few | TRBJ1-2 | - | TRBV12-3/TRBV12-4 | CASSLSPAGYTF | TGTGCCAGCAGTTTAAGTCCTGCAGGCTACACCTTC
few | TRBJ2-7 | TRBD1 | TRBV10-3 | CAISGTGESSYEQYF | TGTGCCATCAGCGGGACAGGTGAGAGCTCCTACGAGCAGTACTTC
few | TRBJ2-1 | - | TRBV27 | CASSITGRITYNEQFF | TGTGCCAGCAGCATTACGGGACGGATAACCTACAATGAGCAGTTCTTC
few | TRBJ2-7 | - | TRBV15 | CATSSARGTGYEQYF | TGTGCCACCAGCAGTGCAAGGGGGACCGGCTACGAGCAGTACTTC
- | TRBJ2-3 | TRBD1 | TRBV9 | CASSQLVQGKFPDTQYF | TGTGCCAGCAGCCAATTAGTACAGGGGAAGTTTCCAGATACGCAGTATTTT
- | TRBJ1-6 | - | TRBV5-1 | CASSKDRSLNSPLHF | TGCGCCAGCAGCAAAGACAGGAGTTTAAATTCACCCCTCCACTTT
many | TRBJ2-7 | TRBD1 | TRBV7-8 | CASSFRGDRGLYEQYF | TGTGCCAGCAGCTTTAGGGGGGACAGGGGGTTGTACGAGCAGTACTTC
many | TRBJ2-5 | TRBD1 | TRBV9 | CASSRAGGGETQYF | TGTGCCAGCAGCCGCGCAGGGGGCGGGGAGACCCAGTACTTC
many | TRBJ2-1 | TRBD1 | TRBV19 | CASSMKTGSGNEQFF | TGTGCCAGTAGTATGAAGACAGGGTCAGGCAATGAGCAGTTCTTC
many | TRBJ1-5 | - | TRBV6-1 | CASSVGSLQPQHF | TGTGCCAGCAGTGTAGGCAGCCTTCAGCCCCAGCATTTT
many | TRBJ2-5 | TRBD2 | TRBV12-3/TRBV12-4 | CASSPGTSGNQETQYF | TGTGCCAGCAGTCCCGGGACTAGCGGGAACCAAGAGACCCAGTACTTC
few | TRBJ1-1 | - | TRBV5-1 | CASSTNPSLTEGAFF | TGCGCCAGCAGCACAAACCCTAGCCTGACGGAGGGAGCTTTCTTT
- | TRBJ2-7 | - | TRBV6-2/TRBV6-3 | CASSYSTYEQYF | TGTGCCAGCAGTTACTCGACCTACGAGCAGTACTTC
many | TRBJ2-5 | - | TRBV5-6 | CASSWSVQDVETQYF | TGTGCCAGCAGCTGGTCGGTACAGGACGTGGAGACCCAGTACTTC
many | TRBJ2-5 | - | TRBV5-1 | CASSGGGQPQETQYF | TGCGCCAGCAGCGGGGGGGGACAGCCTCAAGAGACCCAGTACTTC
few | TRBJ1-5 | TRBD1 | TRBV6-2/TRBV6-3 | CASSSRQGWGNQPQHF | TGTGCCAGCAGCTCCAGACAGGGATGGGGAAATCAGCCCCAGCATTTT
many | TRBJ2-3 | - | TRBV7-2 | CASSLRTSPGSQYF | TGTGCCAGCAGCTTACGGACATCGCCCGGATCGCAGTATTTT
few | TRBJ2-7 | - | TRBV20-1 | CSFSTGGSYEQYF | TGCAGTTTCTCGACCGGGGGATCCTACGAGCAGTACTTC
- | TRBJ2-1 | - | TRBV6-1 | CASSTGVANNEQFF | TGTGCCAGCAGTACGGGAGTGGCTAACAATGAGCAGTTCTTC
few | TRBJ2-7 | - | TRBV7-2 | CASSGMHRYEQYF | TGTGCCAGCAGCGGTATGCACAGGTACGAGCAGTACTTC